This passage covers 26 T cell receptor beta chains from one sample sequenced in a study of blood T cell repertoires in COVID-19. Assay used: immunoSEQ multiplex PCR; TCRdb lists only in-frame clones, some missing. Altogether over 120,000 clones are present, under 90% being singletons, with the ten largest covering about 4%. Sequencing was done on a sample of peripheral blood. The receptors come from a man in his sixties or seventies who had recovered from COVID-19.

The chain combines TRBV7-2 with TRBJ2-7; D remains unclear. Trimming cost V 5 bases and J 5 bases, with 13 bases left between them. The CDR3 is 13 amino acids. In germline, CDR1 is SGHTA, CDR2 FQGNSA. DNA of the CDR3: TGTGCCAGCAGCCACTACCTTTCTAACGAGCAGTACTTC. As protein: CASSHYLSNEQYF. The complete variable domain, with remaining parts taken from reference TRBV7-2 and TRBJ2-7, reads GAGVSQSPSNKVTEKGKDVELRCDPISGHTALYWYRQSLGQGLEFLIYFQGNSAPDKSGLPSDRFSAERTGGSVSTLTIQRTQQEDSAVYLCASSHYLSNEQYFGPGTRLTVT.

J is TRBJ2-2 and V is TRBV4-1, with D perhaps matching TRBD1 (5 bases). V lost 11 bases to trimming and J lost 6 bases, with 13 bases between them. CDR1 and CDR2 from the germline V gene are MGHRA and YSYEKL. The CDR3 loop spans 12 amino acids. The CDR3 DNA follows: TGCGCCGTGGGGCAGGTTGCCGGGGAGCTGTTTTTT. Translating it yields CAVGQVAGELFF.

This clone was seen only a few times. The chain combines TRBV7-9 with TRBJ2-7; D is perhaps TRBD1 (5 bases). Per the germline V gene, CDR1 is SEHNR and CDR2 is FQNEAQ (reference sequence). This CDR3 is 14 amino acids long. Trimming removed 5 bases at V and 5 bases at J, with 16 bases between. CDR3 protein: CASSPPIWGHEQYF. CDR3 sequence (DNA): TGTGCCAGCAGCCCCCCGATATGGGGCCACGAGCAGTACTTC.

The chain combines TRBV5-4 with TRBJ2-1; TRBD2 matches at 7 bases. The CDR3 has 15 residues. The ends lost 3 bases at V and 6 bases at J; junction bases unmatched: 9. The germline CDR1 and CDR2 sequences are SGHNT and YYREEE (reference sequence). In DNA form, the CDR3 reads TGTGCCAGCAGCTGGTTTACGGGAGGAGCCAATGAGCAGTTCTTC. The encoded protein is CASSWFTGGANEQFF.

This chain joins TRBV5-1 and TRBJ2-7; D gene ambiguous. With 4 bases removed from V and 3 bases from J, the gap between germline ends came to 14 bases. The germline V gene encodes CDR1 SGHRS and CDR2 YFSETQ. This CDR3 has 14 amino acids. In DNA, the CDR3 is TGCGCCAGCAGCGATGCTCCGGTGCTCTACGAGCAGTACTTC. Protein product: CASSDAPVLYEQYF.

The chain has TRBV30 and TRBJ2-1; the match to TRBD2 covers 8 bases. The V gene end was trimmed by 1 base and the J gene end by 0 bases; junction bases not matched to a gene: 2. Germline V gene sequence: CDR1 GTSNPN, CDR2 SVGIG (reference sequence). The CDR3 extends over 15 amino acids. CDR3 DNA sequence: TGTGCCTGGAGTGCAGGACTAGCCTCCTACAATGAGCAGTTCTTC. Residues: CAWSAGLASYNEQFF.

The V gene is TRBV15, the J gene TRBJ1-4; 8 nucleotides line up with TRBD1. Germline CDR1 and CDR2: LNHNV and YYDKDF (reference sequence). The trim removed 3 bases at V and 6 bases at J, leaving 3 bases unmatched. There are 14 residues in the CDR3. The CDR3 nucleotides are TGTGCCACCAGCAGCAGGGGGCGGGATGAAAAACTGTTTTTT. It yields the protein CATSSRGRDEKLFF.

V gene TRBV20-1 combines with J gene TRBJ1-1; D is ambiguous. The ends were cut back, 4 bases at V and 5 bases at J, with 5 bases in the middle. The CDR3 sequence is 10 residues long. The germline V gene encodes CDR1 DFQATT and CDR2 SNEGSKA (reference sequence). The chain's CDR3 is CSAMRTEAFF. The CDR3 DNA follows: TGCAGTGCTATGCGTACTGAAGCTTTCTTT.

The rearrangement uses TRBV30 and TRBJ1-1; D perhaps matches TRBD1 (5 bases). Germline loops: CDR1 GTSNPN, CDR2 SVGIG (reference sequence). Trimming stripped 1 base from V and 2 bases from J, with 8 bases between. The CDR3 covers 13 residues. The CDR3 DNA reads TGTGCCTGGAGTGGGGGCGGCAACACTGAAGCTTTCTTT. Its protein is CAWSGGGNTEAFF.

The chain recombines TRBV3-1 (or the pseudogene TRBV3-2) with TRBJ2-5; 9 nucleotides line up with TRBD2. Germline trimming cut 2 bases from V and 5 bases from J; bases unmatched to any gene: 12. Germline-derived CDR1 and CDR2 are LGHDT and YNNKEL (reference sequence). CDR3 length equals 17 residues. DNA of the CDR3: TGTGCCAGCAGCCAAACTACTAGCGGGCTCCAGGGGGAGACCCAGTACTTC. Its protein is CASSQTTSGLQGETQYF.

CDR3 nucleotides: TGCGCCAGCAGCCAAGTGGCAACGAGGAATGAAAAACTGTTTTTT. This gives the protein CASSQVATRNEKLFF. V is TRBV4-1 and J is TRBJ1-4; unclear D gene. Trimming pared 1 base from V and 5 bases from J, leaving 11 bases between. Germline V gene lookup returns CDR1 MGHRA and CDR2 YSYEKL. This CDR3 spans 15 amino acids.

This rearrangement joins TRBV10-3 to TRBJ1-6; 7 bases fit TRBD1. The CDR3 has 14 amino acids. Germline CDR1 ENHRY, CDR2 SYGVKD. V was pared by 6 bases and J by 7 bases, with 6 bases of the junction left unmatched. CDR3 nucleotides: TGTGCCATCAGCGGGACAGACAAGAATTCACCCCTCCACTTT. It translates to CAISGTDKNSPLHF.

The genes are TRBV28 and TRBJ2-7, with 7 nucleotides matching TRBD2. Germline CDR1 MDHEN, CDR2 SYDVKM. The CDR3 sequence is 13 residues long. V shed 6 bases, J shed 0 bases, and the junction held 2 bases outside the gene matches. The CDR3 here is CASSGRNSYEQYF. CDR3 coding DNA: TGTGCCAGCAGCGGGAGGAACTCCTACGAGCAGTACTTC.

The chain employs TRBV5-8 and TRBJ1-1, with D hard to call. The CDR3 has 11 residues. With 0 bases removed from V and 7 bases from J, the gap between germline ends came to 4 bases. CDR1 is SGHTS and CDR2 is YDEGEE in the germline V gene. The CDR3 coding sequence is TGTGCCAGCAGCTTGGTCAGTGAAGCTTTCTTT. Protein: CASSLVSEAFF.

V usage is TRBV5-1 and J usage is TRBJ1-2, with 7 bases that match TRBD1. Germline V lookup: CDR1 SGHRS, CDR2 YFSETQ. Trimming cost V 7 bases and J 0 bases; bases outside gene matches: 9. The CDR3 has 15 residues. The CDR3 region has the DNA TGCGCCAGCTCTACAGGGGCAGAACCTAACTATGGCTACACCTTC. It is translated as CASSTGAEPNYGYTF.

The chain uses TRBV3-1 (or the pseudogene TRBV3-2) and TRBJ2-2; weak D call: TRBD2 (5 bases). Germline CDR1 and CDR2: LGHDT and YNNKEL (reference sequence). CDR3 length equals 14 residues. Between the trimmed V and J ends, which lost 2 bases and 7 bases, there was a span of 11 bases. This CDR3 is CASSQHSDNGELFF. CDR3 DNA: TGTGCCAGCAGCCAACATAGCGATAACGGGGAGCTGTTTTTT.

This chain links TRBV20-1 with TRBJ2-7; D may be TRBD2 (5 bases). CDR1 is DFQATT, CDR2 SNEGSKA, per germline (reference sequence). V was cut by 6 bases and J by 1 base, with 7 bases left in between. This CDR3 is 11 amino acids long. CDR3 in amino acids: CSARTSYEQYF. The CDR3 bases are TGCAGTGCCCGGACTTCCTACGAGCAGTACTTC.

This rearrangement joins TRBV6-6 to TRBJ2-1; D call uncertain. Germline CDR1 is MNHNY and CDR2 is SVGAGI (reference sequence). V was clipped by 2 bases and J by 7 bases, with 3 bases between them. The CDR3 runs to 11 residues. The chain's CDR3 is CASSYQNEQFF. CDR3 in DNA: TGTGCCAGCAGTTACCAAAATGAGCAGTTCTTC.

This clone was recorded once. CDR3 in DNA: TGTGCCAGCAAAGTAAGAGCGAACACTGAAGCTTTCTTT. The encoded protein is CASKVRANTEAFF. The chain combines TRBV5-5 with TRBJ1-1; D is unresolved. The CDR3 has 13 residues. The V end lost 6 bases, the J end lost 1 base, and 10 bases lay between the germline ends. Germline lookup yields CDR1 SGHKS and CDR2 YYEKEE (reference sequence).

This chain connects TRBV2 to TRBJ1-2, with D possibly being TRBD1 (5 bases). V was clipped by 0 bases and J by 1 base, with 12 bases between them. The CDR3 totals 16 residues. In germline, CDR1 is SNHLY, CDR2 FYNNEI. Written as DNA, the CDR3 is TGTGCCAGCAGTGAAGCCGGAAGGGGTTATAACTATGGCTACACCTTC. It codes for CASSEAGRGYNYGYTF.

The J gene is TRBJ1-3, the V gene TRBV4-2, with D hard to call. This CDR3 has 16 amino acids. The V gene lost 4 bases and the J gene lost 0 bases, with 13 bases spanning the gap. CDR1 and CDR2 (germline): LGHNA, YNFKEQ. As DNA, the CDR3 is TGTGCCAGCAGCCCATCACAGCTGCTCTCTGGAAACACCATATATTTT. Protein product: CASSPSQLLSGNTIYF.

The chain carries TRBV11-2 and TRBJ2-7, with 7 bases fitting TRBD1. CDR3 size: 15 residues. J was trimmed by 2 bases and V by 5 bases; bases with no gene match: 9. The germline gives CDR1 SGHAT, CDR2 FQNNGV. The CDR3 protein is CASSPRQGGPYEQYF. The CDR3, as DNA: TGTGCCAGCAGCCCCCGACAGGGCGGCCCCTACGAGCAGTACTTC.

The gene calls are TRBV6-6 and TRBJ2-1, with TRBD2 identical over 14 bases. Looked up from germline, CDR1 is MNHNY and CDR2 is SVGAGI (reference sequence). Germline trimming cut 5 bases from V and 7 bases from J; bases unmatched to any gene: 7. The CDR3 totals 16 residues. The CDR3 sequence: CASSGGLAGVRNEQFF. The CDR3 coding sequence is TGTGCCAGCAGTGGGGGACTAGCGGGAGTTCGGAATGAGCAGTTCTTC.

This chain connects TRBV5-1 to TRBJ1-1; no clear D. With 0 bases removed from V and 11 bases from J, the gap between germline ends came to 14 bases. The CDR3 spans 13 residues. Germline lookup yields CDR1 SGHRS and CDR2 YFSETQ. The CDR3 DNA reads as TGCGCCAGCAGCTTGGCCTACGGTCCGGGGGCTTTCTTT. This encodes CASSLAYGPGAFF. Using reference TRBV5-1 and TRBJ1-1 for the parts outside the CDR3, the full variable domain is KAGVTQTPRYLIKTRGQQVTLSCSPISGHRSVSWYQQTPGQGLQFLFEYFSETQRNKGNFPGRFSGRQFSNSRSEMNVSTLELGDSALYLCASSLAYGPGAFFGQGTRLTVV.

The chain uses TRBV7-2 and TRBJ1-2; tentatively, D is TRBD1 (6 bases). The V gene's germline CDR1 is SGHTA and CDR2 FQGNSA. The CDR3 is 16 residues long. Trimming shortened V by 2 bases and J by 4 bases, and 17 bases separated the two germline ends. CDR3 nucleotide sequence: TGTGCCAGCAGCTTAAGTGGAGCGGGAGGGGGCTATGGCTACACCTTC. It codes for CASSLSGAGGGYGYTF.

This chain connects TRBV5-5 to TRBJ1-2; TRBD1 might be the D (6 bases). The V gene lost 4 bases and the J gene lost 2 bases, with 12 bases spanning the gap. The length of the CDR3 is 14 residues. Germline V gene sequence: CDR1 SGHKS, CDR2 YYEKEE (reference sequence). CDR3 sequence (DNA): TGTGCCAGCAGCCTCCTTACAGGGAACTATGGCTACACCTTC. This sequence encodes CASSLLTGNYGYTF.